A single TCR beta chain is shown here with its context. Its target is unknown. This sample was taken from a study of cytomegalovirus exposure and HLA in healthy donors. Study findings and constraints: TCR clusters originating in the first cohort tended to co-occur in the roughly 120 validation repertoires, according to a later analysis. Cytomegalovirus status, reportedly, was diagnosed with high specificity and sensitivity by the classifier. Cytomegalovirus-associated status was assigned to 164 TCR beta chains.

Libraries were prepared by immunoSEQ multiplex PCR; TCRdb keeps only in-frame clonotypes and omits some of them. Seen here are 200,000 to 250,000 clones, around nine tenths observed once, and the top ten hold roughly 1%. The TCR was taken from a young woman in good health and CMV-seronegative. The sample taken for sequencing was PBMCs.

Here the CDR3 reads CASSVVGGPEAFF. CDR3 coding DNA: TGTGCCAGCAGCGTAGTAGGAGGGCCTGAAGCTTTCTTT. This sequence joins TRBV9 and TRBJ1-1; the D is unclear. The length of the CDR3 is 13 residues. Germline CDR1 reads SGDLS; CDR2 reads YYNGEE. The V gene lost 0 bases and the J gene lost 6 bases, with 9 bases spanning the gap.